This T cell receptor beta chain was recorded in a study of human thymus T cells. Resections that were taken during corrective heart surgery supplied the thymus tissue. Each of the donors was a healthy Finnish infant who was undergoing open corrective cardiac surgery for congenital heart defects. Here immunoSEQ multiplex PCR was the method, and the copy in TCRdb shows in-frame clones only, minus some. Of roughly 77,000 clones in the sample, 90% to 95% are singletons; the top ten hold about 0.03%. On this clone: Its antigen remains unidentified.

Study-wide points: In thymic and blood repertoires alike, V and J usage looked biased. Related studies found that unrelated individuals share highly overlapping thymic repertoires.

Sequencing was performed on thymus tissue. This TCR derives from a girl in the first two years of life with a congenital heart defect but otherwise immunologically healthy.

The CDR3 region is CARALADTQYF. CDR3 coding DNA: TGCGCCAGGGCCCTTGCAGATACGCAGTATTTT. V is TRBV10-1 and J is TRBJ2-3, with D unclear. Germline V gene sequence: CDR1 WNHNN, CDR2 SYGVQD (reference sequence). The CDR3 runs to 11 residues. Trimming took off 9 bases at V and 4 bases at J, with 8 bases between the two ends.